One sample yielded the 10 T cell receptor beta chains listed below, sequenced in a study of T-cell memory formation after mild COVID-19. TCRdb reprocessed the 5' RACE reads via MiXCR and lists one record per CDR3 protein. The table has hundreds of thousands of distinct CDR3 sequences, roughly a fifth seen once. The material sequenced was PBMCs or a T cell subset sorted from them (not recorded which). These receptors originate from an adult woman who had mild COVID-19 (a few samples of this study predate the infection). Cell type and time point are not known.

V usage is TRBV19 and J usage is TRBJ1-5; no firm D call. Germline loops: CDR1 LNHDA, CDR2 SQIVND (reference sequence). The CDR3 runs 13 residues. The V gene lost 5 bases and the J gene lost 9 bases, with 14 bases spanning the gap. The CDR3 sequence is CASSRVGPRPQHF. In DNA, the CDR3 is TGTGCCAGTAGTCGTGTAGGGCCAAGGCCCCAGCATTTT.

This chain links TRBV20-1 with TRBJ2-1; TRBD2 agrees at 11 bases. In germline, CDR1 is DFQATT, CDR2 SNEGSKA (reference sequence). V was clipped by 3 bases and J by 3 bases; unmatched bases: 1. CDR3 length equals 14 residues. CDR3 DNA: TGCAGTGCTAGGACTAGCGGGAACTACAATGAGCAGTTCTTC. Translation gives CSARTSGNYNEQFF.

This clonotype was recorded at least ten times. The chain recombines TRBV12-3 or TRBV12-4 with TRBJ2-3; 7 bases align to TRBD2. The V segment lost 6 bases and the J segment 3 bases; nucleotides outside the gene matches: 6. This CDR3 comprises 14 residues. The CDR3, as DNA: TGTGCCAGCAGCTTGCTAGCGGTGACAGATACGCAGTATTTT. The encoded protein is CASSLLAVTDTQYF.

The chain employs TRBV20-1 and TRBJ1-4; TRBD1 might be the D (6 bases). Looked up from germline, CDR1 is DFQATT and CDR2 is SNEGSKA (reference sequence). V lost 0 bases, J lost 8 bases, and 13 bases lay in between. The CDR3 totals 14 residues. CDR3 sequence: CSARDGGGVEKLFF. In DNA form, the CDR3 reads TGCAGTGCTAGAGATGGAGGGGGGGTCGAAAAACTGTTTTTT.

The chain has TRBV7-9 and TRBJ1-4; tentatively, D is TRBD1 (5 bases). Trimming stripped 1 base from V and 7 bases from J, with 10 bases between. CDR1 is SEHNR, CDR2 FQNEAQ, per germline (reference sequence). The CDR3 is 14 residues long. CDR3 amino acids: CASSLDLTGEKLFF. CDR3 in DNA: TGTGCCAGCAGCTTAGACCTTACAGGTGAAAAACTGTTTTTT.

The chain has TRBV7-3 and TRBJ2-7, with D maybe TRBD2 (5 bases). The CDR3 totals 13 residues. In germline, CDR1 is SGHTA, CDR2 FQGTGA. The ends were cut back, 2 bases at V and 5 bases at J, with 10 bases in the middle. The DNA of the CDR3 is TGTGCCAGCAGCTTAGGATTCGGGGACGAGCAGTACTTC. This gives the protein CASSLGFGDEQYF.

The rearrangement uses TRBV5-1 and TRBJ1-1; D is ambiguous. CDR3 length: 14 residues. In germline, CDR1 is SGHRS, CDR2 YFSETQ. V was clipped by 5 bases and J by 0 bases, with 11 bases between them. The CDR3 region is CASRPGTVNTEAFF. For the CDR3, the DNA is TGCGCCAGCAGACCCGGTACAGTGAACACTGAAGCTTTCTTT.

This clonotype was seen a handful of times. The CDR3 DNA reads TGTGCCAGCTCACCATGGTCAGCCAAAAACATTCAGTACTTC. It specifies CASSPWSAKNIQYF. The genes are TRBV18 and TRBJ2-4; D gene uncertain. The CDR3 is 14 residues long. CDR1 and CDR2 (germline): KGHSH, LQKENI. The V and J ends lost 2 bases and 0 bases respectively, with 5 bases between them.

This clonotype was picked up a small number of times. The CDR3 is CASSLSGTYGYTF. The CDR3 coding sequence is TGTGCCAGCAGTCTTTCAGGGACCTATGGCTACACCTTC. This chain links TRBV25-1 with TRBJ1-2; possibly TRBD1 for D (5 bases). The V and J ends lost 5 bases and 4 bases respectively, with 11 bases between them. The length of the CDR3 is 13 residues. CDR1 and CDR2 (germline): MGHDK, SYGVNS.

This chain links TRBV5-1 with TRBJ2-3, with 10 positions matching TRBD2. V gave up 7 bases and J gave up 0 bases; unmatched junction bases: 2. The length of the CDR3 is 14 residues. In germline, CDR1 is SGHRS, CDR2 YFSETQ. For the CDR3, the DNA is TGCGCCAGCGGACTAGCGGTTAGCACAGATACGCAGTATTTT. It yields the protein CASGLAVSTDTQYF.